A single sample gave rise to the 15 T cell receptor beta chains below, sequenced in a study of identifying expanded T cells in peripheral blood. TCRdb's copy holds only in-frame clones and misses some; the assay was immunoSEQ multiplex PCR. The profile shows approximately 75,000 clones, under 90% of them singletons. The specimen sequenced was blood. The receptors shown here come from a person aged 18 to 69 in good health.

The J gene is TRBJ2-3, the V gene TRBV4-3; possible D gene TRBD1, 5 bases. The CDR3 loop spans 13 amino acids. Germline values: CDR1 LGHNA, CDR2 YSLEER. Trimming took off 3 bases at V and 4 bases at J, with 8 bases between the two ends. This CDR3 is CASSQQGPDTQYF. The DNA for the CDR3 is TGCGCCAGCAGCCAGCAGGGTCCAGATACGCAGTATTTT.

The CDR3 protein is CASSPLNDLYGYTF. CDR3 sequence (DNA): TGTGCCAGCTCACCCCTCAACGACCTATATGGCTACACCTTC. The gene calls are TRBV18 and TRBJ1-2; D gene ambiguous. V lost 3 bases to trimming and J lost 5 bases, with 13 bases between them. CDR3 length: 14 amino acids. Looked up from germline, CDR1 is KGHSH and CDR2 is LQKENI.

This chain joins TRBV7-2 and TRBJ1-4; 9 nucleotides align to TRBD1. CDR3 length: 17 amino acids. In germline, CDR1 is SGHTA, CDR2 FQGNSA. After removal of 4 bases from V and 7 bases from J, the junction contained 13 bases not matched to a gene. The CDR3 region is CASSSIGTGRGGEKLFF. CDR3 DNA sequence: TGTGCCAGCAGCTCGATAGGGACAGGGCGAGGAGGTGAAAAACTGTTTTTT.

V gene TRBV7-2 combines with J gene TRBJ1-2, with 11 positions matching TRBD1. Germline lookup yields CDR1 SGHTA and CDR2 FQGNSA. This CDR3 region has 13 residues. With V trimmed by 7 bases and J by 7 bases, 5 bases remained unmatched. CDR3 DNA: TGTGCCAGCACCCGGACAGGGGGCACTGGCTACACCTTC. It translates to CASTRTGGTGYTF.

The genes are TRBV25-1 and TRBJ2-7; TRBD1 aligns across 9 bases. V trimming: 4 bases; J trimming: 9 bases; junction bases outside the gene matches: 1. Germline V gene sequence: CDR1 MGHDK, CDR2 SYGVNS. The length of the CDR3 is 11 residues. DNA of the CDR3: TGTGCCAGCAGTGGACAGGGGGGGCAGTACTTC. It is translated as CASSGQGGQYF.

The J gene is TRBJ1-2, the V gene TRBV2; TRBD1 aligns across 8 bases. This CDR3 has 13 residues. Germline CDR1 and CDR2: SNHLY and FYNNEI. The V and J ends lost 5 bases and 4 bases, in that order; junction bases with no gene match: 3. CDR3 sequence (DNA): TGTGCCAGCAGTCCAGGGGGCCCCTATGGCTACACCTTC. Its translation is CASSPGGPYGYTF.

This chain uses TRBV7-3 with TRBJ2-2; 9 bases match TRBD2. The V and J ends lost 0 bases and 2 bases, in that order; junction bases with no gene match: 4. The CDR3 runs 17 residues. From germline, CDR1 is SGHTA and CDR2 FQGTGA. CDR3 region: CASSLTRLAVNTGELFF. The CDR3 region has the DNA TGTGCCAGCAGCTTAACCCGACTAGCGGTAAACACCGGGGAGCTGTTTTTT.

The chain is built from TRBV19 and TRBJ2-7; either TRBD1 or TRBD2 may supply D (6 bases each). This CDR3 is built from 15 residues. Germline V gene lookup returns CDR1 LNHDA and CDR2 SQIVND (reference sequence). The V end lost 1 base, the J end lost 3 bases, and 13 bases lay between the germline ends. Here the CDR3 DNA reads TGTGCCAGTAGTATAGGAGGAGGGGGATACTACGAGCAGTACTTC. Translation: CASSIGGGGYYEQYF.

The gene calls are TRBV13 and TRBJ1-2; D uncertain. This CDR3 spans 13 amino acids. Germline V lookup: CDR1 PRHDT, CDR2 FYEKMQ (reference sequence). The V end lost 3 bases, the J end lost 2 bases, and 7 bases lay between the germline ends. DNA of the CDR3: TGTGCCAGCAGCTTCCGGAGAAACTATGGCTACACCTTC. Amino acids: CASSFRRNYGYTF.

The chain joins TRBV11-2 to TRBJ2-7, with 8 bases matching TRBD1. The CDR3 spans 13 residues. The germline V gene encodes CDR1 SGHAT and CDR2 FQNNGV. The ends lost 5 bases at V and 2 bases at J; junction bases unmatched: 2. CDR3 sequence (DNA): TGTGCCAGCAGCGCGGACAGGGCCTACGAGCAGTACTTC. Residues: CASSADRAYEQYF.

This clone is medium-sized by share. The CDR3 region is CASSLTPEAHEQYF. The CDR3 DNA is TGTGCCAGCAGCTTGACACCGGAGGCCCACGAGCAGTACTTC. The V gene is TRBV11-3, the J gene TRBJ2-7; a possible D gene is TRBD2 (5 bases). Germline values: CDR1 SGHNT, CDR2 YENEEA. CDR3 length equals 14 residues. V was pared by 3 bases and J by 5 bases, with 14 bases between.

The V and J genes are TRBV6-6 and TRBJ2-7; 9 bases match TRBD1. Trimming at V came to 9 bases and at J to 2 bases, leaving 11 bases not matched to a gene. Looked up from germline, CDR1 is MNHNY and CDR2 is SVGAGI (reference sequence). The CDR3 length is 15 residues. This CDR3 reads CASTPTRDRAYEQYF. Here the CDR3 DNA reads TGTGCCAGTACCCCAACCCGGGACAGGGCCTACGAGCAGTACTTC.

This chain connects TRBV5-4 to TRBJ2-3, with 11 bases fitting TRBD2. Germline V gene lookup returns CDR1 SGHNT and CDR2 YYREEE (reference sequence). V dropped 5 bases and J dropped 0; count of bases not matched to a gene: 8. The CDR3 extends over 17 amino acids. Written as DNA, the CDR3 is TGTGCCAGCAGTAATAGCGGGAGGGCCGTTAGCACAGATACGCAGTATTTT. It codes for CASSNSGRAVSTDTQYF.

V usage is TRBV28 and J usage is TRBJ2-1; perhaps TRBD2 as D (5 bases). V lost 4 bases and J 0 bases, leaving 13 bases between the germline ends. The CDR3 is 16 amino acids. The germline V gene encodes CDR1 MDHEN and CDR2 SYDVKM. DNA for the CDR3: TGTGCCAGCAGTTCCCTACAAGCGGTCTCCTACAATGAGCAGTTCTTC. It is translated as CASSSLQAVSYNEQFF.

The gene calls are TRBV6-5 and TRBJ1-1, with D unclear. Per germline, CDR1 MNHEY and CDR2 SVGAGI. The CDR3 covers 14 residues. Between the trimmed V and J ends, which lost 6 bases and 5 bases, there was a span of 16 bases. CDR3 in amino acids: CASSSGPLSTEAFF. The CDR3 bases are TGTGCCAGCAGCTCCGGGCCCTTAAGTACTGAAGCTTTCTTT.